These T cell receptor beta chains were read from a single sample in a study of monozygotic twins with inflammatory bowel disease. TCRdb re-called the 5' RACE reads; every CDR3 protein appears as one record, without DNA. Its listing shows about 380,000 distinct CDR3 sequences. The sample comprised blood. These receptors were collected from a human donor with ulcerative colitis or Crohn's disease, or a healthy co-twin of an affected twin (not recorded which). The CDR3 runs from the conserved cysteine through the conserved F or W.

v_gene: TRBV5-1; j_gene: TRBJ2-7; CDR3aa: CASSSKLDRGLYEQYF
v_gene: TRBV14; j_gene: TRBJ1-1; CDR3aa: CASSQEGLWYTEAFF
v_gene: TRBV6-5; j_gene: TRBJ2-1; CDR3aa: CASSYSALAGGYNEQFF
v_gene: TRBV5-1; j_gene: TRBJ2-3; CDR3aa: CASSRGNEGSDTQYF
v_gene: TRBV3-1; j_gene: TRBJ1-4; CDR3aa: CASSQARLKLFF
v_gene: TRBV7-3; j_gene: TRBJ2-7; CDR3aa: CASSLKPRDRGDEQYF
v_gene: TRBV12-3/TRBV12-4; j_gene: TRBJ2-7; CDR3aa: CASSLFGAAGGFYEQYF
v_gene: TRBV5-1; j_gene: TRBJ2-5; CDR3aa: CASRLTGTSEETQYF
v_gene: TRBV5-4; j_gene: TRBJ1-1; CDR3aa: CASSLVTQEAFF
v_gene: TRBV4-3; j_gene: TRBJ2-1; CDR3aa: CASSNRDRVDEQFF
v_gene: TRBV6-5; j_gene: TRBJ2-2; CDR3aa: CASKFRNTGELFF
v_gene: TRBV5-8; j_gene: TRBJ2-3; CDR3aa: CASSWGRGQRADTQYF
v_gene: TRBV7-9; j_gene: TRBJ2-3; CDR3aa: CASSASGITDTQYF
v_gene: TRBV5-1; j_gene: TRBJ2-3; CDR3aa: CASSPAPPLAGGQDTQYF
v_gene: TRBV5-6; j_gene: TRBJ2-3; CDR3aa: CASSLGLRLADSTDTQYF
v_gene: TRBV7-2; j_gene: TRBJ2-5; CDR3aa: CASSLAGTSIGQETQYF
v_gene: TRBV5-6; j_gene: TRBJ2-2; CDR3aa: CASSLLHRNTGELFF
v_gene: TRBV5-6; j_gene: TRBJ1-2; CDR3aa: CASSEAMGGYTF
v_gene: TRBV4-3; j_gene: TRBJ2-3; CDR3aa: CASSQPGTSGRGDTQYF
v_gene: TRBV5-4; j_gene: TRBJ2-5; CDR3aa: CASSPGPSSQETQYF
v_gene: TRBV20-1; j_gene: TRBJ2-7; CDR3aa: CSARDPLVYEQYF
v_gene: TRBV20-1; j_gene: TRBJ1-5; CDR3aa: CSASQGAVSNQPQHF